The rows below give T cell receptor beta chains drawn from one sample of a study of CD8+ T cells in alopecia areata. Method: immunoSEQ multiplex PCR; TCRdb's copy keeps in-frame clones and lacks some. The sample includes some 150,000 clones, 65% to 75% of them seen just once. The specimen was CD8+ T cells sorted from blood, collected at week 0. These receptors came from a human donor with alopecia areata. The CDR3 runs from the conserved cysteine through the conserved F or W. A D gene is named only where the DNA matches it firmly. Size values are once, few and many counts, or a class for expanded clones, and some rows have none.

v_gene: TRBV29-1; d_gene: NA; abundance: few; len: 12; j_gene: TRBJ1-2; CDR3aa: CSVDRRGYGYTF; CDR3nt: TGCAGCGTTGACCGTAGGGGCTATGGCTACACCTTC
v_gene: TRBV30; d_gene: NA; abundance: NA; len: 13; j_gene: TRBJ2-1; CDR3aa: CAGSGLAYNEQFF; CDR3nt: TGTGCCGGGAGTGGTCTAGCGTACAATGAGCAGTTCTTC
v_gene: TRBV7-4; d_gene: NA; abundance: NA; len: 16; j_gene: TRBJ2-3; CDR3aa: CASSPNMGAPTDTQYF; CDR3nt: TGTGCCAGCAGCCCCAATATGGGGGCCCCGACAGATACGCAGTATTTT
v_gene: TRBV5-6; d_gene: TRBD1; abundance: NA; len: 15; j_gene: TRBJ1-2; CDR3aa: CASSFDRGLSGGYTF; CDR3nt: TGTGCCAGCAGCTTCGACAGGGGGCTTTCCGGTGGCTACACCTTC
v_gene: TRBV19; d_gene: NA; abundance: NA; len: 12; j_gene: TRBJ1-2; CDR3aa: CASSSLLHGYTF; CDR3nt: TGTGCCAGTAGTTCCCTCCTCCATGGCTACACCTTC
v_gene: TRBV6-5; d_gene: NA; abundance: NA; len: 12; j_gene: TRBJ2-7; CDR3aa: CASSSGAHEQYF; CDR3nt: TGTGCCAGCAGTTCAGGGGCCCACGAGCAGTACTTC
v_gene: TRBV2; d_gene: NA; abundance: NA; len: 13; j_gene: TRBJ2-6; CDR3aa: CASSAGTPNVLTF; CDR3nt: TGTGCCAGCAGTGCCGGGACTCCTAACGTCCTGACTTTC
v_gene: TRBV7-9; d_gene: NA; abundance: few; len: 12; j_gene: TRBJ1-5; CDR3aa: CASSLGDQPQHF; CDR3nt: TGTGCCAGCAGCTTAGGGGATCAGCCCCAGCATTTT
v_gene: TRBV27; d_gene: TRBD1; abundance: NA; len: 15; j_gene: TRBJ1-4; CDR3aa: CASSLRQGTLEKLFF; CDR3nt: TGTGCCAGCAGTCTCCGACAGGGAACCCTTGAAAAACTGTTTTTT
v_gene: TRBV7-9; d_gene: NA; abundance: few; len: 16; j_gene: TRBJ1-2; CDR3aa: CASSSIRLQENYGYTF; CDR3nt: TGTGCCAGCAGCTCCATCCGTTTACAGGAAAACTATGGCTACACCTTC